This T cell receptor beta chain derives from a study of T-cell memory formation after mild COVID-19. At the level of the study: Largely, TCR clusters stayed within a single donor. Study-level findings and limits: Whether second-wave clones peaking at day 37 were SARS-CoV-2 specific went unconfirmed.

About this clonotype: What it binds is unknown.

The CDR3 covers 15 residues. Germline lookup yields CDR1 MNHEY and CDR2 SMNVEV (reference sequence). The V end lost 5 bases, the J end lost 2 bases, and 14 bases lay between the germline ends. TCRdb recomputed calls from the 5' RACE reads with MiXCR, one row per CDR3 protein. This sample carries about 110,000 distinct CDR3 sequences, 14% of them seen once, and the ten largest clones take around 43%. Sequencing was done on a sample of PBMCs or a T cell subset sorted from them (not recorded which). The chain carries TRBV27 and TRBJ2-3; weak D call: TRBD2 (7 bases). The TCR originated in a man between 18 and 29 years old who had mild COVID-19 (a few samples of this study predate the infection). Cell type and time point are not known. The CDR3 nucleotides are TGTGCCAGCAGTGTCCGCGGGGGCTACACAGATACGCAGTATTTT. Translating gives CASSVRGGYTDTQYF.